The rows below give T cell receptor beta chains drawn from one sample of a study of T-cell memory formation after mild COVID-19. Each CDR3 protein is one row after TCRdb ran MiXCR on the 5' RACE reads. The sample contains around 130,000 distinct CDR3 sequences, approximately 5.9% of which appear only once. The sequencing input was PBMCs or a T cell subset sorted from them (not recorded which). The receptors shown here come from an adult woman who had mild COVID-19 (a few samples of this study predate the infection). Cell type and time point are not known. Both conserved end residues are part of each CDR3. Not all rows give a size; the values are once, few, many and, for expanded clones, a class.

V	J	size	CDR3
TRBV2	TRBJ1-5	few	CASGIQYSNQPQHF
TRBV5-1	TRBJ1-2	many	CASSPGQYNSNYGYTF
TRBV6-6	TRBJ2-3	many	CASSYFRLAGVVGTDTQYF
TRBV7-2	TRBJ1-5	-	CASSSTVLNQPQHF
TRBV10-2	TRBJ2-5	few	CASSQGAQETQYF
TRBV7-2	TRBJ2-1	many	CASSSQLGTPYNEQFF
TRBV11-2	TRBJ2-1	many	CASSLGGLAGSRVYNEQFF
TRBV20-1	TRBJ2-1	many	CSAREWTVPNEQFF
TRBV20-1	TRBJ1-2	-	CSATTDRVNYGYTF
TRBV7-8	TRBJ2-3	few	CASSPNPRRGIDTQYF
TRBV5-4	TRBJ1-3	many	CASSLEASGNTIYF
TRBV6-2/TRBV6-3	TRBJ1-2	-	CASSYADTGIGYTF
TRBV5-1	TRBJ1-3	many	CASSLGQRTGNTIYF
TRBV5-1	TRBJ1-1	-	CASSLRDRAMNTEAFF
TRBV6-6	TRBJ2-7	many	CASSTRGQAFSYEQYF
TRBV29-1	TRBJ1-6	-	CSVGEGGVDSPLHF
TRBV6-2/TRBV6-3	TRBJ1-1	few	CASSLGQQAFF
TRBV27	TRBJ2-7	-	CASSLRVRADGYEQYF
TRBV7-2	TRBJ2-1	few	CASSSTGGTYNEQFF
TRBV16	TRBJ2-1	-	CASSQSGQGKYNEQFF
TRBV7-9	TRBJ2-7	many	CASSFSGTGDYEQYF
TRBV4-2	TRBJ1-3	few	CASSQEKLGGNTIYF
TRBV12-3/TRBV12-4	TRBJ2-2	many	CANRPGHLNTGELFF
TRBV7-2	TRBJ2-1	many	CASSATGISYNEQFF
TRBV20-1	TRBJ2-1	many	CSARGSGRDIYNEQFF
TRBV4-1	TRBJ2-3	many	CASSQEQRSSGGAADTQYF
TRBV29-1	TRBJ2-5	few	CSVSDRGETQYF
TRBV5-6	TRBJ2-7	many	CASSLGTGNPEQYF
TRBV27	TRBJ2-2	few	CAAGTGVGGGELFF
TRBV9	TRBJ1-3	few	CASSAGGQGSGNTIYF
TRBV6-2/TRBV6-3	TRBJ2-1	many	CASSYTLYRGSNEQFF
TRBV3-1	TRBJ1-1	-	CASLGRGTEAFF
TRBV7-3	TRBJ2-3	few	CASSLSHSDTQYF
TRBV20-1	TRBJ2-3	few	CSASGTGGGTDTQYF
TRBV20-1	TRBJ1-6	few	CSARAGGQGESGTHSPLHF
TRBV20-1	TRBJ2-5	few	CSANTVSNEETQYF
TRBV20-1	TRBJ2-3	many	CSASRTGAGGSDTQYF
TRBV18	TRBJ1-3	-	CASSPPENTIYF
TRBV4-1	TRBJ2-1	few	CASSQALRASYNEQFF
TRBV6-2/TRBV6-3	TRBJ2-1	few	CASRRLAAYNEQFF
TRBV10-3	TRBJ2-3	-	CAISEPRDHTDTQYF
TRBV20-1	TRBJ2-2	many	CSARDRRGGTGELFF
TRBV5-1	TRBJ2-5	-	CASSFSPEETQYF
TRBV20-1	TRBJ1-1	-	CSARGRTLEAFF